This T cell receptor beta chain was recovered during a study of ipilimumab plus nivolumab after autologous stem cell transplantation. This clone was counted only a few times. Assay used: immunoSEQ multiplex PCR; TCRdb lists only in-frame clones, some missing. Here the sample spans about 18,000 clones, around four fifths being singletons. Looked up from germline, CDR1 is SGHVS and CDR2 is FQNEAQ. CDR3 length: 14 residues. The V gene lost 3 bases and the J gene lost 8 bases, with 14 bases spanning the gap. Sequenced material: PBMCs, taken in a trial of ipilimumab plus nivolumab as post-transplant consolidation. V gene TRBV7-8 combines with J gene TRBJ2-4; maybe TRBD2 (6 bases). The TCR originated in a male donor with diffuse large B-cell lymphoma. The CDR3 region has the DNA TGTGCCAGCAGCTTTAGGGTATCGGGGGACATTCAGTACTTC. Its translation is CASSFRVSGDIQYF.